Listed below are T cell receptor beta chains from one sample, sequenced in a study of shared clonotypes between healthy human individuals. Clones were read by immunoSEQ multiplex PCR, and TCRdb kept only the in-frame ones, dropping some. This table holds 1.5 million to 2.5 million clones, about 94% found once. Sequencing was done on a sample of naive CD8+ T cells sorted from blood. The source is a young man in good health. The CDR3 runs from the conserved cysteine through the conserved F or W. The D gene is left open where the match is weak. A row's size may be missing; if present it is once, few, many or a size class.

clone_size	v_call	j_call	d_call	cdr3_nt	cdr3_aa
.	TRBV7-9	TRBJ2-7	TRBD2	TGTGCCAGCAGCTCCGGGGAGACTAGCGTCAACGAGCAGTACTTC	CASSSGETSVNEQYF
.	TRBV5-1	TRBJ2-1	TRBD2	TGCGCCAGCAGCTTGGCAACAGGACTAGCGGGGTTAAGCTCCTACAATGAGCAGTTCTTC	CASSLATGLAGLSSYNEQFF
.	TRBV4-1	TRBJ2-2	.	TGCGCCAGCAGCCAAGGCGACGGCGGGGAGCTGTTTTTT	CASSQGDGGELFF
.	TRBV4-1	TRBJ2-1	.	TGCGCCAGCAGCCAAGAAGGGACGAATGAGCAGTTCTTC	CASSQEGTNEQFF
.	TRBV30	TRBJ1-1	TRBD1	TGTGCCTGGACCGGGACAGTGAACACTGAAGCTTTCTTT	CAWTGTVNTEAFF
once	TRBV5-1	TRBJ2-3	TRBD2	TGCGCCAGCAGCCGACCTAGCGGGGGGGAAGTAGATACGCAGTATTTT	CASSRPSGGEVDTQYF
.	TRBV7-2	TRBJ2-3	TRBD2	TGTGCCAGCAGCATGACACTAGCGGGTCCCACAGATACGCAGTATTTT	CASSMTLAGPTDTQYF
.	TRBV7-8	TRBJ1-1	TRBD1	TGTGCCAGCAGTTCGATAGGGACAGAAAGCATGAACACTGAAGCTTTCTTT	CASSSIGTESMNTEAFF
.	TRBV11-2	TRBJ2-5	.	TGTGCCAGCAGTGCCCAAATGTACCAAGAGACCCAGTACTTC	CASSAQMYQETQYF
.	TRBV7-2	TRBJ2-7	.	TGTGCCAGCAGCTTAGGGAAAACCTACGAGCAGTACTTC	CASSLGKTYEQYF
once	TRBV5-1	TRBJ2-7	.	TGCGCCAGCAGCTTGGACGAAGGGACCCCCTACGAGCAGTACTTC	CASSLDEGTPYEQYF
.	TRBV9	TRBJ2-1	TRBD1	TGTGCCAGCAGCGTAGGAGACAGGGGATTAGGGAATGAGCAGTTCTTC	CASSVGDRGLGNEQFF
.	TRBV11-2	TRBJ2-7	TRBD2	TGTGCCAGCAGCCAGGGACTAGCGGGAGCCTACGAGCAGTACTTC	CASSQGLAGAYEQYF
once	TRBV6-6	TRBJ2-2	.	TGTGCCAGCAGTACATGGGACACCGCCACCGGGGAGCTGTTTTTT	CASSTWDTATGELFF
.	TRBV6-1	TRBJ2-1	.	TGTGCCAGCAGTGAAAGGGGGGCCTACAATGAGCAGTTCTTC	CASSERGAYNEQFF
.	TRBV25-1	TRBJ2-3	.	TGTGCCACCGATACAGGCTCGTCTAGCACAGATACGCAGTATTTT	CATDTGSSSTDTQYF
.	TRBV4-2	TRBJ1-2	.	TGTGCCAGCAGCCAAGACAGGGATAGCTATGGCTACACCTTC	CASSQDRDSYGYTF
.	TRBV5-1	TRBJ1-2	TRBD1	TGCGCCAGCAGCTTGGACGGGACAGGTATTGGGGTCGATGGCTACACCTTC	CASSLDGTGIGVDGYTF
.	TRBV7-2	TRBJ1-2	.	TGTGCCAGCAGCTTAGATCCGGGATATGGCTACACCTTC	CASSLDPGYGYTF
.	TRBV5-1	TRBJ2-5	TRBD1	TGCGCCAGCAGCTGGGGGACAGGGATGGGAGAGACCCAGTACTTC	CASSWGTGMGETQYF
few	TRBV30	TRBJ1-1	.	TGTGCCTGGAGTGCAAACAGCGGCACTGAAGCTTTCTTT	CAWSANSGTEAFF
.	TRBV7-8	TRBJ1-5	.	TGTGCCAGCAGCTTAGAGGCAGGGGTTTTGGGGTCGGGAAATCAGCCCCAGCATTTT	CASSLEAGVLGSGNQPQHF
.	TRBV7-5	TRBJ1-2	.	TGTGCCAGAAGCCCAAGAGAGATCCATGGCTACACCTTC	CARSPREIHGYTF
.	TRBV2	TRBJ2-3	TRBD2	TGTGCCAGCAGCATAGCGGGGGGGGGCACAGATACGCAGTATTTT	CASSIAGGGTDTQYF
.	TRBV7-9	TRBJ1-1	TRBD1	TGTGCCAGCAGCGCCGGGACAGGGGAGCTTGGCACTGAAGCTTTCTTT	CASSAGTGELGTEAFF